This T cell receptor (beta chain) was sequenced during a study of shared clonotypes between healthy human individuals. Some clones are missing from TCRdb's copy, which holds only in-frame ones; the method was immunoSEQ multiplex PCR. Found here are some 500,000 clones, almost 97% of them singletons; the top ten hold approximately 0.06%. CDR1 and CDR2 from the germline V gene are GTSNPN and SVGIG (reference sequence). The trim removed 4 bases at V and 7 bases at J, leaving 8 bases unmatched. This CDR3 region has 13 residues. Sequenced input: naive CD4+ T cells sorted from blood. Indicated subset: CD45RA+ positively selected. This TCR was recovered from a woman aged 25 to 39 in good health. The chain carries TRBV30 and TRBJ2-7; 9 bases match TRBD2. The CDR3 loop reads CAWIPSGAGEQYF. The CDR3 nucleotides read TGTGCCTGGATACCTAGCGGGGCGGGAGAGCAGTACTTC.